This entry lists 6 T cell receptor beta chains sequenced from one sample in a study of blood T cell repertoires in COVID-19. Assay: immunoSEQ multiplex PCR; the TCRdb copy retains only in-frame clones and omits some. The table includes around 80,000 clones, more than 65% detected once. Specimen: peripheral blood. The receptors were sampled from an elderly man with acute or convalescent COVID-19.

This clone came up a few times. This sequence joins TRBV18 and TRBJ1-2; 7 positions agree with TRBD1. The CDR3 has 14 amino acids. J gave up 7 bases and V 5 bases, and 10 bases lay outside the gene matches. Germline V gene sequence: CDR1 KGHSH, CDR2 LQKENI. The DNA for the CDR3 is TGTGCCAGCTCATTCGACAGGGATGAACGTGGCTACACCTTC. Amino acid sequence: CASSFDRDERGYTF.

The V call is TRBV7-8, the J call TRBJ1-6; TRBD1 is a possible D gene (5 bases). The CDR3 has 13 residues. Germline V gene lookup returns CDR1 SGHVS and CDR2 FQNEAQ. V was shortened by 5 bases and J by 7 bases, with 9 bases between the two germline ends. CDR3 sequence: CASSTSGNSPLHF. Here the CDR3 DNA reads TGTGCCAGCAGCACTTCAGGGAATTCACCCCTCCACTTT.

CDR3 sequence: CASRGQTNNSPLHF. CDR3 DNA sequence: TGTGCCAGCAGAGGACAGACTAATAATTCACCCCTCCACTTT. This chain uses TRBV6-5 with TRBJ1-6; maybe TRBD1 (6 bases). Trimming removed 6 bases from V and 5 bases from J, with 11 bases in between. Germline CDR1 and CDR2: MNHEY and SVGAGI. The CDR3 sequence is 14 residues long.

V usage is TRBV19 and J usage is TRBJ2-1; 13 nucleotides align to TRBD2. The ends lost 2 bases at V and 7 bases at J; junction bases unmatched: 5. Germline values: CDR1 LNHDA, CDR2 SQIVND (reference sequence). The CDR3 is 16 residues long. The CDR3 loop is CASSIRTSGGENEQFF. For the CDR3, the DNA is TGTGCCAGTAGTATACGAACTAGCGGGGGGGAAAATGAGCAGTTCTTC.

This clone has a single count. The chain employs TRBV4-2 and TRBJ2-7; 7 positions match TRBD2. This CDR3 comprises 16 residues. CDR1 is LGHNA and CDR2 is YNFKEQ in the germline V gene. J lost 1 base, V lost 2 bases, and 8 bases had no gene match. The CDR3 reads CASSQLFAGESYEQYF. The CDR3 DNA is TGTGCCAGCAGCCAACTATTTGCGGGGGAGTCCTACGAGCAGTACTTC.

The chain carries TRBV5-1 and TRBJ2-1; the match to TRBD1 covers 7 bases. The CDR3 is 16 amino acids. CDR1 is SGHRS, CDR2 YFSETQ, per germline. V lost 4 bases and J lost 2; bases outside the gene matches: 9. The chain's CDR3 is CASSRTGTDTYNEQFF. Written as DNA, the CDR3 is TGCGCCAGCAGCAGAACCGGGACAGATACCTACAATGAGCAGTTCTTC.